The T cell receptor (beta chain) described here comes from a study of early T cells in non-severe SARS-CoV-2 infection. Turning to the study itself: The input, bulk RNA from unsorted whole blood, was sequenced, and chains were unpaired.

This clonotype appeared many times. Researchers attached unique molecular identifiers to individual cDNA molecules. TCRdb used MiXCR to reprocess the 5' RACE reads, holding one entry per CDR3 protein. Here the sample spans 40,000 or so distinct CDR3 sequences, about 5.2% being singletons. The CDR3 is made up of 16 amino acids. Germline values: CDR1 DFQATT, CDR2 SNEGSKA (reference sequence). After removal of 5 bases from V and 8 bases from J, the junction contained 13 bases not matched to a gene. The sample was whole blood, taken at baseline. This rearrangement joins TRBV20-1 to TRBJ2-1; 12 nucleotides agree with TRBD2. This clonotype originated in an adult who was a healthcare worker with PCR-confirmed SARS-CoV-2 infection or an uninfected control (not recorded which). The CDR3 loop reads CSAETGTSGFWDEQFF. The CDR3 DNA sequence: TGCAGTGCTGAAACCGGGACTAGCGGGTTCTGGGATGAGCAGTTCTTC.